This T cell receptor beta chain stems from a study of T cell responses to AZD1222 COVID-19 vaccine. The method was immunoSEQ multiplex PCR; TCRdb's version includes in-frame clones alone and lacks a portion of them. The sample shows some 90,000 clones, 85% to 90% of them seen only once. The CDR3 has 15 residues. Trimming stripped 3 bases from V and 0 bases from J, with 9 bases between. The germline V gene encodes CDR1 SEHNR and CDR2 FQNEAQ (reference sequence). The sequence came from an adult who received the AZD1222 COVID-19 vaccine. The sample in question was peripheral blood, obtained 28 days after the second AZD1222 dose. The chain joins TRBV7-9 to TRBJ1-5, with D unresolved. The chain's CDR3 is CASSFGSYSNQPQHF. Here the CDR3 DNA reads TGTGCCAGCAGCTTCGGTTCTTATAGCAATCAGCCCCAGCATTTT.